A single sample is the source of the 31 T cell receptor beta chains below, sequenced in a study of cytomegalovirus exposure and HLA in healthy donors. PCR was performed using 60 Vbeta and 13 Jbeta primers. Clones were read by immunoSEQ multiplex PCR, and TCRdb kept only the in-frame ones, dropping some. The sample has 150,000 to 200,000 clones, about three quarters seen once; the top ten hold about 2.6%. Sequenced input: PBMCs. The receptors shown here come from a woman aged 40 to 49 in good health and CMV-seropositive.

The chain has TRBV6-5 and TRBJ1-2; 10 bases agree with TRBD1. The V gene's germline CDR1 is MNHEY and CDR2 SVGAGI. This CDR3 is built from 13 residues. The junction had 6 bases not matched to a gene; V was cut back by 6 bases and J by 8 bases. Written as DNA, the CDR3 is TGTGCCAGCAGCTCGACAGGGGGCAGGGGCTACACCTTC. This sequence encodes CASSSTGGRGYTF.

The rearrangement joins TRBV7-9 to TRBJ2-7, with 7 bases fitting TRBD1. Germline values: CDR1 SEHNR, CDR2 FQNEAQ (reference sequence). Trimming at V came to 5 bases and at J to 6 bases, leaving 1 base not matched to a gene. CDR3 length: 11 residues. This chain's CDR3 is CASSRDSEQYF. CDR3 DNA sequence: TGTGCCAGCAGCCGGGACAGCGAGCAGTACTTC.

The chain carries TRBV19 and TRBJ2-3, with D unclear. CDR1 and CDR2 (germline): LNHDA, SQIVND (reference sequence). The CDR3 contains 14 residues. Trimming removed 3 bases at V and 0 bases at J, with 7 bases between. The CDR3 DNA reads TGTGCCAGTAGTATGACTCCTAGCACAGATACGCAGTATTTT. Protein product: CASSMTPSTDTQYF.

A word on this clone: The junction differs from germline at one of its ends, possibly a read error. Other nucleotide sequences in the sample specify the same CDR3. V is TRBV6-5 and J is TRBJ1-5, with TRBD1 identical over 8 bases. CDR1 MNHEY and CDR2 SVGAGI come from the germline V gene. This CDR3 has 15 residues. The CDR3 DNA follows: TGTGCCAGCAGTTATGACAGGGGTAGCAATCAGCCCCAGCACTTT. Translated, it gives CASSYDRGSNQPQHF.

This clone was detected a few times. The chain combines TRBV6-5 with TRBJ1-5; D unclear. V was cut by 2 bases and J by 2 bases, with 4 bases left in between. This CDR3 region has 13 residues. Germline CDR1 MNHEY, CDR2 SVGAGI. The CDR3: CASSYRGNQPQHF. CDR3 DNA sequence: TGTGCCAGCAGTTACCGCGGCAATCAGCCCCAGCATTTT.

This clone was recorded once. The V call is TRBV5-6, the J call TRBJ1-2; possibly TRBD1 for D (5 bases). The germline V gene has CDR1 SGHDT and CDR2 YYEEEE. The CDR3 loop spans 13 amino acids. Trimming removed 5 bases at V and 6 bases at J, with 14 bases between. The CDR3 sequence: CASSRTGGNGYTF. In nucleotides, the CDR3 is TGTGCCAGCAGTCGGACCGGGGGAAATGGCTACACCTTC.

The V call is TRBV19, the J call TRBJ1-5; 10 positions agree with TRBD1. Per germline, CDR1 LNHDA and CDR2 SQIVND (reference sequence). This CDR3 region has 15 residues. With 7 bases clipped from V and 3 bases from J, the junction kept 6 bases outside the gene matches. The CDR3 protein is CASTDRGGANQPQHF. The CDR3 DNA reads as TGTGCCAGTACGGACAGGGGGGGGGCCAATCAGCCCCAGCATTTT.

This rearrangement joins TRBV9 to TRBJ2-3, with a weak D call TRBD1 (5 bases). This CDR3 spans 12 amino acids. V dropped 4 bases and J dropped 5 bases, with 8 bases sitting between them. Germline CDR1 SGDLS, CDR2 YYNGEE. CDR3 amino acids: CASSPTGDTQYF. The CDR3 nucleotides are TGTGCCAGCAGCCCTACAGGAGATACGCAGTATTTT. The full variable domain, completed using reference TRBV9 and TRBJ2-3, is DSGVTQTPKHLITATGQRVTLRCSPRSGDLSVYWYQQSLDQGLQFLIQYYNGEERAKGNILERFSAQQFPDLHSELNLSSLELGDSALYFCASSPTGDTQYFGPGTRLTVL.

This CDR3 reads CASSPAAGGRYNEQFF. The CDR3 nucleotides read TGTGCCAGCAGCCCCGCAGCGGGTGGACGGTACAATGAGCAGTTCTTC. This chain joins TRBV7-7 and TRBJ2-1, with D possibly matching TRBD2 (6 bases). Germline values: CDR1 SSHAT, CDR2 FNYEAQ (reference sequence). The CDR3 is made up of 16 amino acids. Deletions cut 5 bases from V and 4 bases from J, with 18 bases between. Variable domain in full (rest from reference TRBV7-7 and TRBJ2-1): GAGVSQSPRYKVTKRGQDVTLRCDPISSHATLYWYQQALGQGPEFLTYFNYEAQPDKSGLPSDRFSAERPEGSISTLTIQRTEQRDSAMYRCASSPAAGGRYNEQFFGPGTRLTVL.

The chain links TRBV7-2 to TRBJ1-2; TRBD1 agrees at 7 bases. The CDR3 has 14 residues. Trimming at V came to 0 bases and at J to 6 bases, leaving 4 bases not matched to a gene. Germline V CDR1 and CDR2: SGHTA, FQGNSA. The CDR3 DNA reads TGTGCCAGCAGCTTAGCAGGGGGCTGGGATGGCTACACCTTC. It specifies CASSLAGGWDGYTF.

V is TRBV28 and J is TRBJ1-2; D is unclear. CDR1 MDHEN and CDR2 SYDVKM come from the germline V gene. The CDR3 covers 12 residues. Trimming left V 3 bases short and J 5 bases short, with 7 bases between. The CDR3 loop reads CASSFGVYGYTF. The DNA for the CDR3 is TGTGCCAGCAGTTTCGGGGTGTATGGCTACACCTTC.

The chain is built from TRBV28 and TRBJ1-1; D possibly corresponds to TRBD1 (6 bases). Germline lookup yields CDR1 MDHEN and CDR2 SYDVKM. The CDR3 extends over 14 amino acids. Trimming cost V 8 bases and J 0 bases, with 13 bases left between them. CDR3 coding DNA: TGTGCCAGCTTTACCAGGGGTCTGAACACTGAAGCTTTCTTT. Translating it yields CASFTRGLNTEAFF.

The CDR3 bases are TGTGCCAGCAGTTACTCTCTAGGACAGGGCCAAGCTTTCTTT. This translates into CASSYSLGQGQAFF. This sequence joins TRBV6-5 and TRBJ1-1; 8 positions match TRBD1. Trimming took 0 bases from V and 9 from J; bases not matched to a gene: 6. The germline V gene has CDR1 MNHEY and CDR2 SVGAGI. CDR3 length: 14 residues.

This clone was recorded only once. This chain connects TRBV4-1 to TRBJ2-5; TRBD1 aligns across 7 bases. The CDR3 runs 15 residues. The trim removed 0 bases at V and 2 bases at J, leaving 3 bases unmatched. Germline V CDR1 and CDR2: MGHRA, YSYEKL. In DNA, the CDR3 is TGCGCCAGCAGCCAAGAGGGGACAGTGCAAGAGACCCAGTACTTC. Translating gives CASSQEGTVQETQYF.

The chain recombines TRBV6-6 with TRBJ2-3; D may be TRBD2 (7 bases). The CDR3 is 16 amino acids. Looked up from germline, CDR1 is MNHNY and CDR2 is SVGAGI (reference sequence). Trimming shortened V by 2 bases and J by 1 base, and 13 bases separated the two germline ends. CDR3 in amino acids: CASSYPEGGGTDTQYF. The CDR3 bases are TGTGCCAGCAGTTACCCGGAAGGGGGGGGCACAGATACGCAGTATTTT.

This clone turned up a few times. V gene TRBV7-2 combines with J gene TRBJ2-3, with 15 bases that match TRBD2. The CDR3 contains 18 residues. Per the germline V gene, CDR1 is SGHTA and CDR2 is FQGNSA. After removal of 3 bases from V and 6 bases from J, the junction contained 10 bases not matched to a gene. The CDR3 coding sequence is TGTGCCAGCAGCTTCGGGACTAGCGGGAGGAGGAAGGGTGATACGCAGTATTTT. It translates to CASSFGTSGRRKGDTQYF. Based on the CDR3 plus reference TRBV7-2 and TRBJ2-3, the full variable domain is GAGVSQSPSNKVTEKGKDVELRCDPISGHTALYWYRQSLGQGLEFLIYFQGNSAPDKSGLPSDRFSAERTGGSVSTLTIQRTQQEDSAVYLCASSFGTSGRRKGDTQYFGPGTRLTVL.

CDR3 nucleotide sequence: TGTGCCAGCAGAGGGGACAGGTATTATGGCTACACCTTC. Its protein is CASRGDRYYGYTF. The chain carries TRBV2 and TRBJ1-2, with 8 bases aligning to TRBD1. The trim removed 6 bases at V and 5 bases at J, leaving 5 bases unmatched. The germline V gene has CDR1 SNHLY and CDR2 FYNNEI. This CDR3 is built from 13 residues.

This sequence joins TRBV9 and TRBJ2-7, with 7 positions matching TRBD1. Germline V lookup: CDR1 SGDLS, CDR2 YYNGEE. V gave up 0 bases and J gave up 4 bases; unmatched junction bases: 7. The CDR3 consists of 15 residues. CDR3 DNA: TGTGCCAGCAGCGTAGCTCCCGGGACAGAGTACGAGCAGTACTTC. Its translation is CASSVAPGTEYEQYF.

This clone was seen a few times. The chain combines TRBV30 with TRBJ2-3; no clear D gene. With 5 bases removed from V and 0 bases from J, the gap between germline ends came to 9 bases. There are 13 residues in the CDR3. CDR1 is GTSNPN, CDR2 SVGIG, per germline (reference sequence). The CDR3 DNA reads as TGTGCCTGGGGGCGACCTAGCACAGATACGCAGTATTTT. Amino acids: CAWGRPSTDTQYF. Looking up the rest from reference TRBV30 and TRBJ2-3 gives the full variable domain: SQTIHQWPATLVQPVGSPLSLECTVEGTSNPNLYWYRQAAGRGLQLLFYSVGIGQISSEVPQNLSASRPQDRQFILSSKKLLLSDSGFYLCAWGRPSTDTQYFGPGTRLTVL.

V gene TRBV7-2 combines with J gene TRBJ2-5; D perhaps matches TRBD2 (5 bases). The CDR3 spans 13 residues. Trimming stripped 4 bases from V and 3 bases from J, with 9 bases between. Looked up from germline, CDR1 is SGHTA and CDR2 is FQGNSA. The DNA for the CDR3 is TGTGCCAGCAGCTCAACTAGAGAAGAGACCCAGTACTTC. Translating gives CASSSTREETQYF.

The gene calls are TRBV2 and TRBJ1-6; D is perhaps TRBD1 (6 bases). The CDR3 spans 15 residues. V dropped 2 bases and J dropped 7 bases, with 12 bases sitting between them. CDR1 and CDR2 from the germline V gene are SNHLY and FYNNEI. As DNA, the CDR3 is TGTGCCAGCAGTGAACAACAGGGAGAGAATTCACCCCTCCACTTT. This translates into CASSEQQGENSPLHF.

The chain employs TRBV5-1 and TRBJ2-1; TRBD2 matches at 10 bases. J was trimmed by 5 bases and V by 7 bases; bases with no gene match: 12. The CDR3 loop spans 16 amino acids. CDR1 and CDR2 from the germline V gene are SGHRS and YFSETQ. CDR3 DNA: TGCGCCAGCGGGATTTCCGGGACTAGCGTCCACAATGAGCAGTTCTTC. Protein sequence: CASGISGTSVHNEQFF.

This clone was recorded only once. Distinct nucleotide sequences in the sample also encode this CDR3. The chain recombines TRBV10-3 with TRBJ1-2; D is possibly TRBD1 (6 bases). The ends were cut back, 0 bases at V and 7 bases at J, with 9 bases in the middle. CDR1 and CDR2 (germline): ENHRY, SYGVKD. The CDR3 has 13 amino acids. In DNA, the CDR3 is TGTGCCATCAGTGAGTCGACAGGTGGTGGCTACACCTTC. Encoded protein: CAISESTGGGYTF.

V is TRBV30 and J is TRBJ1-2; 9 bases match TRBD1. Germline assignment: CDR1 GTSNPN and CDR2 SVGIG (reference sequence). The CDR3 length is 14 residues. The junction had 1 base not matched to a gene; V was cut back by 1 base and J by 1 base. The CDR3 protein is CAWSAGQGNYGYTF. The CDR3 DNA is TGTGCCTGGAGTGCGGGACAGGGTAACTATGGCTACACCTTC.

The rearrangement uses TRBV21-1 and TRBJ2-7; TRBD2 was called by the table and not checked on the DNA. TRBV21-1 is a listed pseudogene. This CDR3 comprises 14 residues. The CDR3 region is CASRTRTSAYEQYF. CDR3 sequence (DNA): TGTGCCAGCAGGACGAGGACTAGCGCCTACGAGCAGTACTTC.

The chain recombines TRBV29-1 with TRBJ2-7, with D possibly TRBD1 on 5 matching bases. The CDR3 has 13 amino acids. Trimming cost V 0 bases and J 5 bases, with 11 bases left between them. CDR1 is SQVTM and CDR2 is ANQGSEA in the germline V gene. The CDR3 sequence is CSVEDDQGHEQYF. Here the CDR3 DNA reads TGCAGCGTTGAAGATGATCAGGGCCACGAGCAGTACTTC.

This clone was detected a few times. This rearrangement joins TRBV30 to TRBJ2-7, with D possibly matching TRBD2 (6 bases). The CDR3 runs 12 residues. From germline, CDR1 is GTSNPN and CDR2 SVGIG (reference sequence). Trimming stripped 5 bases from V and 3 bases from J, with 11 bases between. The chain's CDR3 is CAWGRLVYEQYF. CDR3 nucleotides: TGTGCCTGGGGGAGACTAGTCTACGAGCAGTACTTC.

This clone appeared a single time. The rearrangement joins TRBV6-5 to TRBJ1-5; D is ambiguous. The V and J ends lost 8 bases and 0 bases respectively, with 11 bases between them. The CDR3 extends over 14 amino acids. Per germline, CDR1 MNHEY and CDR2 SVGAGI. The DNA of the CDR3 is TGTGCCAGCGGTAAAGGACTTAGCAATCAGCCCCAGCATTTT. Its translation: CASGKGLSNQPQHF.

The V gene is TRBV5-1, the J gene TRBJ2-7; TRBD1 matches 8 bases. Germline values: CDR1 SGHRS, CDR2 YFSETQ. J lost 7 bases, V lost 3 bases, and 3 bases had no gene match. The CDR3 is made up of 12 amino acids. The CDR3 DNA reads as TGCGCCAGCAGCTCCAGGGGGCAAGAGCAGTACTTC. Translation gives CASSSRGQEQYF.

This clone has a single count. CDR3 sequence: CASSIAQSHEKLFF. Here the CDR3 DNA reads TGTGCCAGTAGTATAGCACAGTCCCATGAAAAACTGTTTTTT. The chain joins TRBV19 to TRBJ1-4; D is unclear. This CDR3 contains 14 residues. The V end lost 1 base, the J end lost 6 bases, and 9 bases lay between the germline ends. Germline V gives CDR1 LNHDA, CDR2 SQIVND (reference sequence).

The gene calls are TRBV13 and TRBJ1-1, with D perhaps TRBD1 (5 bases). V shed 5 bases and J shed 4 bases, with 14 bases lying between them. The length of the CDR3 is 14 residues. Germline V gives CDR1 PRHDT, CDR2 FYEKMQ (reference sequence). The CDR3 nucleotides are TGTGCCAGCAGCGATACCGGGGGGGGCACTGAAGCTTTCTTT. Translating it yields CASSDTGGGTEAFF.